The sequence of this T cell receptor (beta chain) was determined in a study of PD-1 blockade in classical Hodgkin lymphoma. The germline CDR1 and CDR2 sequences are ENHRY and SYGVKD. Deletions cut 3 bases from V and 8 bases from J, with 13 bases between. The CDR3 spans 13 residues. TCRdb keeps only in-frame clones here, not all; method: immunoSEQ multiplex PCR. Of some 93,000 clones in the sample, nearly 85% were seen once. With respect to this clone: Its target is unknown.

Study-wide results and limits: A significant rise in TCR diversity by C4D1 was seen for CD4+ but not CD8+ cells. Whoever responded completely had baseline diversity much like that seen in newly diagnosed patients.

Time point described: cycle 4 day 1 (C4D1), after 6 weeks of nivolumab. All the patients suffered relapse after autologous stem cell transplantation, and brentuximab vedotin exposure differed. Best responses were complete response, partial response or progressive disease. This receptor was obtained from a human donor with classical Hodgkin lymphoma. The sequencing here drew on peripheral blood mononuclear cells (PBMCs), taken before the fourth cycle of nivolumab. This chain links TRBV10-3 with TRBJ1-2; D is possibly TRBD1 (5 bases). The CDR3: CAISDRDDGGYTF. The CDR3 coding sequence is TGTGCCATCAGTGACCGGGACGACGGGGGCTACACCTTC.